The rows below give T cell receptor beta chains drawn from one sample of a study of a mutant IDH1 vaccine in newly diagnosed glioma. The repertoire was sequenced with immunoSEQ multiplex PCR; TCRdb's copy has only in-frame clones and lacks some. The data contain tens of thousands of clones, roughly four fifths of them seen just once; the ten biggest clones take up 3% to 4%. For these TCRs, the target antigens are not known. This specimen was PBMCs, taken from a glioma patient whose treatment included an IDH1 peptide vaccine. The receptors shown here come from a woman in her forties or fifties with glioma. Each CDR3 is given with its conserved first and last residue. D genes are given only for firm matches. Only part of the rows carry a size: once, few, many, or a class if the clone is expanded.

DNA,CDR3,D,J,length,size,V
TGTGCCAGCAGCTCGTGGGTATCTGCGATTCAAGAGACCCAGTACTTC,CASSSWVSAIQETQYF,.,TRBJ2-5,16,.,TRBV5-6
TGTGCCAGCAGCTTAATAAAGGGACAAGAGACCCAGTACTTC,CASSLIKGQETQYF,.,TRBJ2-5,14,.,TRBV7-9
TGTGCCAGCCGCAGGGACTCTGGGGCCAACGTCCTGACTTTC,CASRRDSGANVLTF,.,TRBJ2-6,14,.,TRBV2
TGCGCCAGCAGGGACAGGGGAAGCAATCAGCCCCAGCATTTT,CASRDRGSNQPQHF,TRBD1,TRBJ1-5,14,once,TRBV10-1
TGTGCCAGCAGTTACGGTCAGGGATTAACAGATACGCAGTATTTT,CASSYGQGLTDTQYF,.,TRBJ2-3,15,.,TRBV6-5
TGTGCCAGTAGTTCGAGAAGGGGGCTTGGAAACATTCAGTACTTC,CASSSRRGLGNIQYF,TRBD1,TRBJ2-4,15,.,TRBV19
TGTGCCAGCAGTTTATCGAGGTACACTGAAGCTTTCTTT,CASSLSRYTEAFF,.,TRBJ1-1,13,few,TRBV27
TGTGCCAGCTCACTCGGACAGGGGCGAGAGGAGACCCAGTACTTC,CASSLGQGREETQYF,TRBD1,TRBJ2-5,15,.,TRBV18
TGCGCCAGCAGCAAACAACCGGGACGCATGAACACTGAAGCTTTCTTT,CASSKQPGRMNTEAFF,.,TRBJ1-1,16,.,TRBV4-3
TGTGCCTGGAGTATCCCGTCAGGGTCTAAGACCTTC,CAWSIPSGSKTF,.,TRBJ1-2,12,.,TRBV30
TGTGCCAGCTCACCACCCCTGGGTAGTCCGTCCTTC,CASSPPLGSPSF,.,TRBJ2-7,12,.,TRBV18
TGCGCCAGCAGCGTCCAGGGTTCCCCTAATCAGCCCCAGCATTTT,CASSVQGSPNQPQHF,.,TRBJ1-5,15,once,TRBV5-1
TGTGCCAGCAGCTTAGAAACAGGGAATTCACCCCTCCACTTT,CASSLETGNSPLHF,.,TRBJ1-6,14,.,TRBV7-8
TGCAGCGTTGAAGTATGGGGGACCTACGAGCAGTACTTC,CSVEVWGTYEQYF,.,TRBJ2-7,13,.,TRBV29-1
TGTGCCAGCAGTCCGGGGGGAGATCAGCCCCAGCATTTT,CASSPGGDQPQHF,.,TRBJ1-5,13,.,TRBV6-5
TGTGCCAGCTACCGGGGGGGAGATAACCCCAAGGAGCAGCCCCAGCATTTT,CASYRGGDNPKEQPQHF,.,TRBJ1-5,17,.,TRBV21-1
TGTGCCTGGAGCGAGCAGGGGACTGGAAACACCATATATTTT,CAWSEQGTGNTIYF,.,TRBJ1-3,14,.,TRBV30
TGTGCCAGCACCGCACGGGTCCGCGATGAAAAACTGTTTTTT,CASTARVRDEKLFF,.,TRBJ1-4,14,.,TRBV2
TGTGCCAGCAGTCCACCCCGAGGGGGTAACAACTTC,CASSPPRGGNNF,.,TRBJ2-7,12,.,TRBV28
TGTGCCAGCTCACGTGGGGCGTACGAGCAGTACTTC,CASSRGAYEQYF,.,TRBJ2-7,12,.,TRBV18
TGTGCCAGCAGCTTAGCGTATTTGACAGGAGATGGCTACACCTTC,CASSLAYLTGDGYTF,.,TRBJ1-2,15,.,TRBV7-8
TGTGCCAGCAGCCAAGCGGCCGGGACAGGGGGTAGCCAGTACTTC,CASSQAAGTGGSQYF,TRBD1,TRBJ2-5,15,.,TRBV7-2
TGCGCCAGCAGCCAAGATTACAACTCTGGGGCCAACGTCCTGACTTTC,CASSQDYNSGANVLTF,.,TRBJ2-6,16,.,TRBV4-3
TGTGCCAGCAGTGGTTACAGGGTGGTGAACACTGAAGCTTTCTTT,CASSGYRVVNTEAFF,.,TRBJ1-1,15,.,TRBV6-1
TGTGCCAGCAGGGAACACCACTCTGGAAACACCATATATTTT,CASREHHSGNTIYF,.,TRBJ1-3,14,.,TRBV2
TGTGCCAGCAGCCCCCCGCCGAACACCGGGGAGCTGTTTTTT,CASSPPPNTGELFF,.,TRBJ2-2,14,once,TRBV4-2
TGTGCCAGCAGTTACTCCAGGGTGGGAAATTCACCCCTCCACTTT,CASSYSRVGNSPLHF,.,TRBJ1-6,15,.,TRBV6-5
TGTGCCACCGGGGGGGGAGGGAAACTGTTTTTT,CATGGGGKLFF,.,TRBJ1-4,11,.,TRBV25-1
TGCGCCAGCAGCCCCGGACTAAGGATGGGCGAGCAGTACTTC,CASSPGLRMGEQYF,.,TRBJ2-7,14,.,TRBV5-1
TGTGCCAGCTCACCCCCGGGACAGAGTAATGAAAAACTGTTTTTT,CASSPPGQSNEKLFF,TRBD1,TRBJ1-4,15,once,TRBV18
TGTGCCAGCAGCCAACGGTTCGGGGCTCGGGGCTACACCTTC,CASSQRFGARGYTF,.,TRBJ1-2,14,.,TRBV13
TGTGCCAGCAGTAGGGACAGGGGGCCCCTTCCCCTCCACTTT,CASSRDRGPLPLHF,TRBD1,TRBJ1-6,14,.,TRBV7-2
TGTGCCTGGAGTGTTTCCCGAGGGGGAGATACGCAGTATTTT,CAWSVSRGGDTQYF,.,TRBJ2-3,14,once,TRBV30
TGTGCCAGCCTAGACGGAAACACAGATACGCAGTATTTT,CASLDGNTDTQYF,.,TRBJ2-3,13,.,TRBV6-6
TGTGCCAGCAGGTCCGGGACCGGGGCAGATACGCAGTATTTT,CASRSGTGADTQYF,.,TRBJ2-3,14,.,TRBV27
TGTGCCAGCAGCTTAGGGTCCGTGGACACCGGGGAGCTGTTTTTT,CASSLGSVDTGELFF,.,TRBJ2-2,15,.,TRBV7-9
TGCGCCAGCAGCTTGGAGCCGAGCGCGGCGGAAAAACTGTTTTTT,CASSLEPSAAEKLFF,.,TRBJ1-4,15,.,TRBV5-1
TGTGCCAGCTCACGAAACAAGGACTTCCGAACCGACGAGCAGTACTTC,CASSRNKDFRTDEQYF,.,TRBJ2-7,16,.,TRBV18
TGTGCCAGCAGCGTTGATCCGGGACAACGATGGGGCTCCTACGAGCAGTACTTC,CASSVDPGQRWGSYEQYF,.,TRBJ2-7,18,.,TRBV9
TGTGCCAGCAGCCCAGGGTCCCATAATTCACCCCTCCACTTT,CASSPGSHNSPLHF,.,TRBJ1-6,14,.,TRBV11-2
TGTGCCAGCAGCTCTCAGACAGGGGACACTGAAGCTTTCTTT,CASSSQTGDTEAFF,TRBD1,TRBJ1-1,14,.,TRBV5-4
TGCGCCAGCAGCTTCCAGGTTGGAACTAATGAAAAACTGTTTTTT,CASSFQVGTNEKLFF,.,TRBJ1-4,15,.,TRBV4-3
TGTGCCTGGAGTGTTGGAACAGGGTACTCCGAGCAGTACTTC,CAWSVGTGYSEQYF,.,TRBJ2-7,14,.,TRBV30
TGTGCCAGCAGCTTGCGGGGACCCTCGGATACGCAGTATTTT,CASSLRGPSDTQYF,.,TRBJ2-3,14,.,TRBV7-3
TGTGCCAGCAGCTTCCCGGGGGGGGTGGACGAGCAGTACTTC,CASSFPGGVDEQYF,TRBD2,TRBJ2-7,14,.,TRBV5-8